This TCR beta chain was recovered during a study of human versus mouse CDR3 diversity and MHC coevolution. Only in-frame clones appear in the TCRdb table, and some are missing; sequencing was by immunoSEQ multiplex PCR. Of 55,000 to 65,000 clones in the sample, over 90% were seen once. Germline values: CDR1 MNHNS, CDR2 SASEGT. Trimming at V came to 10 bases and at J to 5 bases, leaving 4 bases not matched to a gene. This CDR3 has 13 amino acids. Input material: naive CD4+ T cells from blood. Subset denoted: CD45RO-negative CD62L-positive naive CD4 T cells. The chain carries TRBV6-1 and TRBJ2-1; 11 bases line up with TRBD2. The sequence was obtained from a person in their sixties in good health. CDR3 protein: CAIRLAGNNEQFF. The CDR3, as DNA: TGTGCCATTCGACTAGCGGGGAACAATGAGCAGTTCTTC.